These 24 T cell receptor beta chains originate from one sample sequenced in a study of T cell responses to AZD1222 COVID-19 vaccine. Clones were read by immunoSEQ multiplex PCR, and TCRdb kept only the in-frame ones, dropping some. Altogether 150,000 or so clones are present, around 90% being singletons, with the ten largest covering approximately 17%. Source: peripheral blood, taken on day 0 of AZD1222 vaccination. These receptors all stem from an adult in good health.

This clone appeared once. The chain carries TRBV7-9 and TRBJ1-1; a possible D gene is TRBD1 (5 bases). Looked up from germline, CDR1 is SEHNR and CDR2 is FQNEAQ (reference sequence). Trimming removed 5 bases at V and 1 base at J, with 8 bases between. CDR3 length: 13 residues. The CDR3 spells CASSRGQNTEAFF. In DNA form, the CDR3 reads TGTGCCAGCAGCCGTGGACAGAACACTGAAGCTTTCTTT. Filled out from reference TRBV7-9 and TRBJ1-1, the complete variable domain reads DTGVSQNPRHKITKRGQNVTFRCDPISEHNRLYWYRQTLGQGPEFLTYFQNEAQLEKSRLLSDRFSAERPKGSFSTLEIQRTEQGDSAMYLCASSRGQNTEAFFGQGTRLTVV.

J is TRBJ2-7 and V is TRBV14; no clear D. CDR3 length: 13 residues. Trimming stripped 8 bases from V and 3 bases from J, with 14 bases between. Germline values: CDR1 SGHDN, CDR2 FVKESK. CDR3 sequence: CASSPRTNYEQYF. The DNA for the CDR3 is TGTGCCAGCTCCCCCCGGACGAACTACGAGCAGTACTTC.

The rearrangement uses TRBV19 and TRBJ2-2, with a possible D match to TRBD2 (5 bases). CDR1 is LNHDA and CDR2 is SQIVND in the germline V gene (reference sequence). The CDR3 covers 14 residues. V was clipped by 8 bases and J by 4 bases, with 14 bases between them. The chain's CDR3 is CASSGLSITGELFF. The CDR3 region has the DNA TGTGCCAGTTCTGGACTCTCAATCACCGGGGAGCTGTTTTTT. Full variable domain (missing parts from reference TRBV19 and TRBJ2-2): DGGITQSPKYLFRKEGQNVTLSCEQNLNHDAMYWYRQDPGQGLRLIYYSQIVNDFQKGDIAEGYSVSREKKESFPLTVTSAQKNPTAFYLCASSGLSITGELFFGEGSRLTVL.

The rearrangement joins TRBV30 to TRBJ2-7, with D possibly being TRBD1 or TRBD2 (5 bases each). The CDR3 length is 13 residues. In germline, CDR1 is GTSNPN, CDR2 SVGIG (reference sequence). The germline V and J ends were trimmed by 5 bases and 4 bases, with 15 bases remaining between them. As DNA, the CDR3 is TGTGCCTGGGATCCGGGACCCCTTTACGAGCAGTACTTC. Translating it yields CAWDPGPLYEQYF.

This chain links TRBV7-3 with TRBJ1-1; D perhaps matches TRBD1 (6 bases). This CDR3 spans 13 amino acids. The ends were cut back, 3 bases at V and 4 bases at J, with 9 bases in the middle. The germline V gene encodes CDR1 SGHTA and CDR2 FQGTGA. The CDR3 spells CASSLGGPTEAFF. CDR3 nucleotide sequence: TGTGCCAGCAGCTTGGGGGGGCCCACTGAAGCTTTCTTT.

This sequence joins TRBV7-3 and TRBJ2-1; no definite D call. The CDR3 totals 13 residues. Germline values: CDR1 SGHTA, CDR2 FQGTGA. Between the trimmed V and J ends, which lost 0 bases and 6 bases, there was a span of 6 bases. For the CDR3, the DNA is TGTGCCAGCAGCTTAACTAGCAGCAATGAGCAGTTCTTC. Amino acids: CASSLTSSNEQFF.

The V call is TRBV20-1, the J call TRBJ2-7; tentatively, D is TRBD1 (6 bases). The V end was cut by 6 bases, the J end by 2 bases, with 8 bases between. In germline, CDR1 is DFQATT, CDR2 SNEGSKA (reference sequence). The CDR3 sequence is 11 residues long. The CDR3: CSAGTPYEQYF. The CDR3 region has the DNA TGCAGTGCGGGGACACCCTACGAGCAGTACTTC.

This clone has only one observation. This chain uses TRBV5-1 with TRBJ1-3, with unresolved D. CDR3 length equals 13 residues. Germline CDR1 and CDR2: SGHRS and YFSETQ. The germline V and J ends were trimmed by 4 bases and 4 bases, with 9 bases remaining between them. The CDR3 loop reads CASSGLVGNTIYF. The CDR3 DNA reads TGCGCCAGCAGCGGGCTGGTCGGAAACACCATATATTTT.

The chain uses TRBV7-2 and TRBJ1-1; D gene uncertain. The germline gives CDR1 SGHTA, CDR2 FQGNSA. This CDR3 comprises 13 residues. Trimming pared 5 bases from V and 1 base from J, leaving 8 bases between. DNA of the CDR3: TGTGCCAGCAGCCGGGCCCCGAACACTGAAGCTTTCTTT. This sequence encodes CASSRAPNTEAFF.

The V call is TRBV14, the J call TRBJ1-2, with D possibly TRBD1 on 5 matching bases. Germline CDR1 reads SGHDN; CDR2 reads FVKESK. Between the trimmed V and J ends, which lost 4 bases and 4 bases, there was a span of 19 bases. This CDR3 comprises 16 residues. The CDR3 reads CASSRDLLIGGYGYTF. The CDR3 nucleotides read TGTGCCAGCAGCCGGGACCTCTTGATAGGTGGCTATGGCTACACCTTC.

The rearrangement joins TRBV19 to TRBJ2-3; 7 nucleotides align to TRBD2. The CDR3 consists of 15 residues. CDR1 is LNHDA and CDR2 is SQIVND in the germline V gene (reference sequence). V gave up 4 bases and J gave up 3 bases; unmatched junction bases: 7. The CDR3 DNA reads as TGTGCCAGTAGTAGGGACCGGGACTATACAGATACGCAGTATTTT. It encodes CASSRDRDYTDTQYF.

V and J are TRBV7-3 and TRBJ2-6; 8 bases line up with TRBD1. This CDR3 comprises 17 residues. CDR1 is SGHTA and CDR2 is FQGTGA in the germline V gene. After removal of 5 bases from V and 0 bases from J, the junction contained 6 bases not matched to a gene. The CDR3 spells CASSLRGLLSGANVLTF. In DNA form, the CDR3 reads TGTGCCAGCAGCCTCAGGGGGCTCCTCTCTGGGGCCAACGTCCTGACTTTC.

The chain employs TRBV28 and TRBJ1-6; D unresolved. This CDR3 is built from 16 residues. V lost 1 base and J lost 1, with 8 bases in between. In germline, CDR1 is MDHEN, CDR2 SYDVKM. The CDR3 sequence: CASSLFSGSYNSPLHF. CDR3 nucleotides: TGTGCCAGCAGTTTATTTTCGGGGTCCTATAATTCACCCCTCCACTTT.

CDR3 residues: CASSLVGNRLAGADTQYF. CDR3 coding DNA: TGTGCCAGCAGCTTAGTCGGTAACCGACTAGCGGGAGCGGATACGCAGTATTTT. The V gene is TRBV7-6, the J gene TRBJ2-3; TRBD2 agrees at 12 bases. The length of the CDR3 is 18 residues. CDR1 is SGHVS, CDR2 FNYEAQ, per germline. J lost 6 bases, V lost 1 base, and 11 bases had no gene match.

The chain has TRBV5-1 and TRBJ1-2; TRBD1 matches at 9 bases. The germline V gene has CDR1 SGHRS and CDR2 YFSETQ. The CDR3 sequence is 16 residues long. The ends lost 4 bases at V and 6 bases at J; junction bases unmatched: 13. The CDR3 region has the DNA TGCGCCAGCAGCCAGCTCGACAGGGGGACGTTTGATGGCTACACCTTC. Translated: CASSQLDRGTFDGYTF.

The genes are TRBV19 and TRBJ1-1, with TRBD1 matching 7 bases. From germline, CDR1 is LNHDA and CDR2 SQIVND (reference sequence). J lost 1 base, V lost 7 bases, and 6 bases had no gene match. There are 14 residues in the CDR3. This chain's CDR3 is CASMTGLANTEAFF. DNA of the CDR3: TGTGCCAGTATGACAGGGCTGGCGAACACTGAAGCTTTCTTT.

This clone was seen just once. The gene calls are TRBV19 and TRBJ1-2; TRBD1 agrees at 9 bases. V trimming: 5 bases; J trimming: 5 bases; junction bases outside the gene matches: 9. In germline, CDR1 is LNHDA, CDR2 SQIVND (reference sequence). The CDR3 contains 15 residues. CDR3 amino acids: CASSLHRDREYGYTF. Written as DNA, the CDR3 is TGTGCCAGTAGTCTTCACCGGGACAGGGAATATGGCTACACCTTC.

J is TRBJ2-1 and V is TRBV9, with D tentatively TRBD1 (5 bases). The CDR3 loop spans 18 amino acids. Per the germline V gene, CDR1 is SGDLS and CDR2 is YYNGEE. The V end lost 0 bases, the J end lost 5 bases, and 21 bases lay between the germline ends. The CDR3 DNA sequence: TGTGCCAGCAGCGTAGAGCCCCAGGGTCAGTGGCGCGACAATGAGCAGTTCTTC. This sequence encodes CASSVEPQGQWRDNEQFF. Complete variable domain (other parts from reference TRBV9 and TRBJ2-1): DSGVTQTPKHLITATGQRVTLRCSPRSGDLSVYWYQQSLDQGLQFLIQYYNGEERAKGNILERFSAQQFPDLHSELNLSSLELGDSALYFCASSVEPQGQWRDNEQFFGPGTRLTVL.

The rearrangement links TRBV11-2 to TRBJ2-2, with a weak D call TRBD2 (6 bases). Germline loops: CDR1 SGHAT, CDR2 FQNNGV. The germline V and J ends were trimmed by 5 bases and 1 base, with 17 bases remaining between them. The CDR3 runs 17 residues. The chain's CDR3 is CASSPRGVGRNTGELFF. The CDR3 nucleotides are TGTGCCAGCAGCCCCCGCGGGGTGGGGCGGAACACCGGGGAGCTGTTTTTT.

The chain carries TRBV7-3 and TRBJ1-1, with unresolved D. V lost 3 bases to trimming and J lost 1 base, with 6 bases between them. The CDR3 has 13 amino acids. Germline loops: CDR1 SGHTA, CDR2 FQGTGA. The CDR3 region has the DNA TGTGCCAGCAGCTTTCAGGAGAACACTGAAGCTTTCTTT. Its protein is CASSFQENTEAFF.

A few counts support this clone. The chain uses TRBV4-3 and TRBJ1-3, with D hard to call. The CDR3 is made up of 15 amino acids. Germline CDR1 reads LGHNA; CDR2 reads YSLEER. The germline V and J ends were trimmed by 2 bases and 4 bases, with 12 bases remaining between them. In DNA, the CDR3 is TGCGCCAGCAGCCAACTCGGAGGCCTGGGAAACACCATATATTTT. Amino acid sequence: CASSQLGGLGNTIYF.

CDR3 nucleotide sequence: TGTGCCACCAGCTTGGAACAGGGTTTTCAGCCCCAGCATTTT. The encoded protein is CATSLEQGFQPQHF. V is TRBV15 and J is TRBJ1-5; the D gene is possibly TRBD1 (6 bases). V lost 5 bases to trimming and J lost 6 bases, with 14 bases between them. Germline lookup yields CDR1 LNHNV and CDR2 YYDKDF (reference sequence). This CDR3 is built from 14 residues.

The V call is TRBV10-1, the J call TRBJ2-2; D possibly corresponds to TRBD1 (7 bases). The CDR3 is 13 amino acids. Trimming took 10 bases from V and 7 from J, leaving 16 bases between them. The germline gives CDR1 WNHNN, CDR2 SYGVQD (reference sequence). The DNA for the CDR3 is TGCGCCACTCAGGGGGGCGTCGGCGGGGAGCTGTTTTTT. It translates to CATQGGVGGELFF.

With regard to this clone: Distinct nucleotide sequences in the sample also encode this CDR3. The J gene is TRBJ1-6, the V gene TRBV5-1, with D uncertain. This CDR3 spans 14 amino acids. Germline CDR1 is SGHRS and CDR2 is YFSETQ. V lost 4 bases and J 6 bases, leaving 11 bases between the germline ends. DNA of the CDR3: TGCGCCAGCAGCCCTGCGGGAGCTAATTCACCCCTCCACTTT. The encoded protein is CASSPAGANSPLHF.